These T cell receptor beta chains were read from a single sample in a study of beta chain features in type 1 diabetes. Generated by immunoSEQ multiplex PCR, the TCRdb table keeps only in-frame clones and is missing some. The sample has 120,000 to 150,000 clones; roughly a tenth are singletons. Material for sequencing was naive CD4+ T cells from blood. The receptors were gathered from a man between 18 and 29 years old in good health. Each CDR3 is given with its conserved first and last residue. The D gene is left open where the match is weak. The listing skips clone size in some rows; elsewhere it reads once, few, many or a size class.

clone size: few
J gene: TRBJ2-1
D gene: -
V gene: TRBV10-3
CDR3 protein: CAIRTEYNEQFF
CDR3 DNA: TGTGCCATCAGGACAGAATACAATGAGCAGTTCTTC

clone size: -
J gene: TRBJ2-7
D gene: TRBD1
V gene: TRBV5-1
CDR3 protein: CASSWTGNTYEQYF
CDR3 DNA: TGCGCCAGCAGCTGGACAGGGAATACCTACGAGCAGTACTTC

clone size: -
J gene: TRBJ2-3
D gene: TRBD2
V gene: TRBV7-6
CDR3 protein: CASSSNSGGFTDTQYF
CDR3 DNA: TGTGCCAGCAGCTCCAATAGCGGGGGGTTCACAGATACGCAGTATTTT

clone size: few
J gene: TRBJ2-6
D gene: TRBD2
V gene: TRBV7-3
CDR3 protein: CASSNNGGGRGANVLTF
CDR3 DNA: TGTGCCAGCAGTAATAACGGGGGGGGTCGTGGGGCCAACGTCCTGACTTTC

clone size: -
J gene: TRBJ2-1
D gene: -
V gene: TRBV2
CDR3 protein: CASSEGQSSYNEQFF
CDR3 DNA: TGTGCCAGCAGTGAAGGACAAAGCTCCTACAATGAGCAGTTCTTC

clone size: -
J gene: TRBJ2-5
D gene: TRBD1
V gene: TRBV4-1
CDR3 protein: CASSQGQGPLETQYF
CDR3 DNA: TGCGCCAGCAGCCAAGGACAGGGGCCTTTGGAGACCCAGTACTTC

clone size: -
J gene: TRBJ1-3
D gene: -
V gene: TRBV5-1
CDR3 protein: CASSLDSSGNTIYF
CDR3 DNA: TGCGCCAGCAGCTTGGACAGCTCTGGAAACACCATATATTTT

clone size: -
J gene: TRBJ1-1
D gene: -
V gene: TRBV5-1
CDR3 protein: CASSPEQITEAFF
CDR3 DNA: TGCGCCAGCAGTCCAGAACAGATCACTGAAGCTTTCTTT

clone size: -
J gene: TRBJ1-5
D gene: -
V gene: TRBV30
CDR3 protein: CAWSVVGGFGNQPQHF
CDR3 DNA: TGTGCCTGGAGTGTCGTAGGGGGATTTGGCAATCAGCCCCAGCATTTT

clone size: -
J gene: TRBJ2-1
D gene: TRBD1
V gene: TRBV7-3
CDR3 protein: CASSPGQGADEQFF
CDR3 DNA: TGTGCCAGCAGCCCGGGACAGGGGGCAGATGAGCAGTTCTTC

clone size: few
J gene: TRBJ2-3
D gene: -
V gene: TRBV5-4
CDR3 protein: CASSLTGTDTQYF
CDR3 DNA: TGTGCCAGCAGCTTGACAGGCACAGATACGCAGTATTTT

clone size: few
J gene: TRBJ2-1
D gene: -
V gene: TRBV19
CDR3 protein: CASSTERAVPTNEQFF
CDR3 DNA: TGTGCCAGTAGTACCGAGCGGGCGGTCCCTACCAATGAGCAGTTCTTC

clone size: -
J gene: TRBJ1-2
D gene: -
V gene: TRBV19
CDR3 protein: CASSIPRRRDYGYTF
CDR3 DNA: TGTGCCAGTAGTATCCCCAGGCGGCGGGACTATGGCTACACCTTC

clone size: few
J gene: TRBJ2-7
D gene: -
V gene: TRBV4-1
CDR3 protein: CASSQERDSTYEQYF
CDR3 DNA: TGCGCCAGCAGCCAAGAGAGGGACTCTACCTACGAGCAGTACTTC

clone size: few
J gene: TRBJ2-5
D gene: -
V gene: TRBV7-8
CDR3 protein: CASSFTDQETQYF
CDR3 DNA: TGTGCCAGCAGCTTCACAGATCAAGAGACCCAGTACTTC

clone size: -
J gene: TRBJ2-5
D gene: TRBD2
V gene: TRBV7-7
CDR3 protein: CASSLVLAGMETQYF
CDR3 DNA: TGTGCCAGCAGCTTAGTTCTAGCGGGCATGGAGACCCAGTACTTC